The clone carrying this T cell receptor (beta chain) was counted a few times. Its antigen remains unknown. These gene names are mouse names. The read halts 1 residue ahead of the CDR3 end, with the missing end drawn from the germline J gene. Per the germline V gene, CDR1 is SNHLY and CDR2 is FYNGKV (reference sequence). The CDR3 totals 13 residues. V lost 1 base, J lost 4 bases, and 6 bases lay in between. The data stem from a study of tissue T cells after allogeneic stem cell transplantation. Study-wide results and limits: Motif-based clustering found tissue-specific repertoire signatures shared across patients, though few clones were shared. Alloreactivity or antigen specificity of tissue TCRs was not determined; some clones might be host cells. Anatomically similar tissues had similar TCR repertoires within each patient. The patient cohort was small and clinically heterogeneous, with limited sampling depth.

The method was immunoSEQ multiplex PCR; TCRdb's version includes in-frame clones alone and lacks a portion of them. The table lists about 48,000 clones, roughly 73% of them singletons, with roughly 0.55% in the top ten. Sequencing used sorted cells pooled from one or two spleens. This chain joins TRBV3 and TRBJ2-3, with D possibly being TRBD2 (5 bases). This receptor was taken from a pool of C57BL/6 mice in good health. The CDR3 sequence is CASSLVGTETLYF. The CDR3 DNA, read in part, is TGTGCCAGCAGCTTAGTGGGGACAGAAACGCTGTAT.